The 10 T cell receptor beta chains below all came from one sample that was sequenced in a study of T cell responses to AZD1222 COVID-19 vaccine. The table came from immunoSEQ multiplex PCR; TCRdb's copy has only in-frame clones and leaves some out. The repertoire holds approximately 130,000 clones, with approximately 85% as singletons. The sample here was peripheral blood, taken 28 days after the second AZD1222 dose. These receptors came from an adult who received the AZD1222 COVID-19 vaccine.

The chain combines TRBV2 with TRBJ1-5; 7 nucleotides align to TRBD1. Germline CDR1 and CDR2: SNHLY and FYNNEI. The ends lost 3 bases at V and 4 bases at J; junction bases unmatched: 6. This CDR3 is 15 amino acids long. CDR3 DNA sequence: TGTGCCAGCAGTGATCGAAGGGGGCATAATCAGCCCCAGCATTTT. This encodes CASSDRRGHNQPQHF.

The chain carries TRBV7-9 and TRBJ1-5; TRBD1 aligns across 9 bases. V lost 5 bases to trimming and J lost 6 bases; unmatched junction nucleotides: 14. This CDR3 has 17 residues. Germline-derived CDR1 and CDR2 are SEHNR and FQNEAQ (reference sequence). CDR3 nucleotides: TGTGCCAGCAGCCCTGTTACAGGGGGCCAGGCGGGTCAGCCCCAGCATTTT. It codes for CASSPVTGGQAGQPQHF. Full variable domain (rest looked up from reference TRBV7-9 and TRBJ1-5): DTGVSQNPRHKITKRGQNVTFRCDPISEHNRLYWYRQTLGQGPEFLTYFQNEAQLEKSRLLSDRFSAERPKGSFSTLEIQRTEQGDSAMYLCASSPVTGGQAGQPQHFGDGTRLSIL.

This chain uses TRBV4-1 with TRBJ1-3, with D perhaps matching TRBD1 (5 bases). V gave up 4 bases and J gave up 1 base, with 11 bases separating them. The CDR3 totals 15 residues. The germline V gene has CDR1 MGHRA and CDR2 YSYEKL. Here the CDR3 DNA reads TGCGCCAGCAGCCGGGACGGCCCGTCTGGAAACACCATATATTTT. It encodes CASSRDGPSGNTIYF.

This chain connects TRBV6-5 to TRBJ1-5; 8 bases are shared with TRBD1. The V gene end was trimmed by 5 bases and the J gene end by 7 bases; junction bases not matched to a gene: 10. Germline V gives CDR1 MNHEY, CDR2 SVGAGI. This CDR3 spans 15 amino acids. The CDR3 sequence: CASSPDWTGTQPQHF. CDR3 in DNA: TGTGCCAGCAGTCCCGACTGGACAGGGACACAGCCCCAGCATTTT.

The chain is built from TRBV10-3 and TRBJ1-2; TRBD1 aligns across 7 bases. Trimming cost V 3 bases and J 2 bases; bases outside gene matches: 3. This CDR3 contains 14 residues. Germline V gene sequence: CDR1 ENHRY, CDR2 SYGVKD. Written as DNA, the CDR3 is TGTGCCATCAGTGACCAGACAGGGAACTATGGCTACACCTTC. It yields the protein CAISDQTGNYGYTF.

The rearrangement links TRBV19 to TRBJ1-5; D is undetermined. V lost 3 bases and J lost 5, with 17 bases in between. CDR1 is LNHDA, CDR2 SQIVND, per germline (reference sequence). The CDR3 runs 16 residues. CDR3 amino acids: CASSIGSGREYQPQHF. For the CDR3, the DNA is TGTGCCAGTAGTATCGGATCAGGTCGGGAGTATCAGCCCCAGCATTTT.

The CDR3 spells CASSLWGESSYNEQFF. The DNA for the CDR3 is TGTGCCAGCAGTTTATGGGGGGAAAGCTCCTACAATGAGCAGTTCTTC. The chain employs TRBV27 and TRBJ2-1, with D possibly matching TRBD2 (6 bases). Germline V gene lookup returns CDR1 MNHEY and CDR2 SMNVEV (reference sequence). V lost 1 base and J 0 bases, leaving 10 bases between the germline ends. The CDR3 has 16 amino acids.

CDR3 DNA sequence: TGCGCCAGCAGCTTGTCCACCACCGCTCAGCACCGTTCCTCCTACGAGCAGTACTTC. Its protein is CASSLSTTAQHRSSYEQYF. The chain uses TRBV5-1 and TRBJ2-7; D gene uncertain. Germline loops: CDR1 SGHRS, CDR2 YFSETQ. Trimming pared 1 base from V and 0 bases from J, leaving 23 bases between. The CDR3 totals 19 residues.

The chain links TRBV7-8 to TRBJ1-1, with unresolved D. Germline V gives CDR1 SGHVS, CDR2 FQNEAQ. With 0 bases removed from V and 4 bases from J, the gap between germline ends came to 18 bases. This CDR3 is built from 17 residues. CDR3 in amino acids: CASSLAVIPEVATEAFF. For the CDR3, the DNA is TGTGCCAGCAGCTTAGCGGTCATTCCGGAGGTGGCCACTGAAGCTTTCTTT.

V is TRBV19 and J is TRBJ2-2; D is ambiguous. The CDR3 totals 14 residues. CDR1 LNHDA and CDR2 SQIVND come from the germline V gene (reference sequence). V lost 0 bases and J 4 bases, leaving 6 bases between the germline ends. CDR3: CASSIEHVTGELFF. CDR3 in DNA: TGTGCCAGTAGTATAGAACACGTCACCGGGGAGCTGTTTTTT.